The 27 T cell receptor beta chains presented below share a single source sample, sequenced in a study of T cell responses to AZD1222 COVID-19 vaccine. The method was immunoSEQ multiplex PCR; TCRdb's version includes in-frame clones alone and lacks a portion of them. The table shows about 120,000 clones, with approximately 90% occurring only once. The sample in question was peripheral blood, obtained on day 0 of AZD1222 vaccination. All receptors derive from an adult in good health.

This chain links TRBV5-5 with TRBJ1-4; 10 bases match TRBD1. The CDR3 extends over 14 amino acids. The germline V gene encodes CDR1 SGHKS and CDR2 YYEKEE (reference sequence). The V gene end was trimmed by 3 bases and the J gene end by 6 bases; junction bases not matched to a gene: 2. CDR3 sequence (DNA): TGTGCCAGCAGCTGGACAGGGGGGCATGAAAAACTGTTTTTT. Its translation is CASSWTGGHEKLFF.

V is TRBV20-1 and J is TRBJ1-2; no firm D call. Trimming cost V 6 bases and J 7 bases, with 12 bases left between them. CDR1 and CDR2 (germline): DFQATT, SNEGSKA (reference sequence). This CDR3 has 11 residues. The CDR3: CSAVLLGGYTF. The DNA of the CDR3 is TGCAGTGCGGTATTACTGGGTGGCTACACCTTC.

The chain carries TRBV30 and TRBJ1-1; D perhaps matches TRBD1 (5 bases). Germline loops: CDR1 GTSNPN, CDR2 SVGIG (reference sequence). The CDR3 spans 18 residues. Trimming cost V 2 bases and J 3 bases, with 25 bases left between them. DNA for the CDR3: TGTGCCTGGAGTCCCCGGCGTCGTGTCATTTTAGGGGACACTGAAGCTTTCTTT. As protein: CAWSPRRRVILGDTEAFF.

The chain combines TRBV27 with TRBJ1-6; D is possibly TRBD1 (6 bases). The V gene's germline CDR1 is MNHEY and CDR2 SMNVEV (reference sequence). The CDR3 length is 15 residues. Trimming removed 0 bases at V and 7 bases at J, with 10 bases between. CDR3 nucleotide sequence: TGTGCCAGCAGTTTATCTGGGACATACAATTCACCCCTCCACTTT. Its protein product is CASSLSGTYNSPLHF.

This chain joins TRBV9 and TRBJ2-1, with 8 bases matching TRBD2. J was trimmed by 8 bases and V by 1 base; bases with no gene match: 8. CDR3 length equals 15 residues. The germline CDR1 and CDR2 sequences are SGDLS and YYNGEE. In nucleotides, the CDR3 is TGTGCCAGCAGCGTAAGGGTAGCGGGATTGGATGAGCAGTTCTTC. Its translation: CASSVRVAGLDEQFF.

There are a few counts of this clone. V and J are TRBV2 and TRBJ2-5; D call uncertain. V was pared by 4 bases and J by 4 bases, with 10 bases between. This CDR3 comprises 13 residues. Germline V CDR1 and CDR2: SNHLY, FYNNEI. This CDR3 reads CASSGKFVETQYF. The DNA of the CDR3 is TGTGCCAGCAGTGGGAAGTTTGTAGAGACCCAGTACTTC.

V gene TRBV12-5 combines with J gene TRBJ1-1; a weak D match, TRBD1 (5 bases). Germline assignment: CDR1 LGHNT and CDR2 FRNRAP. The CDR3 extends over 13 amino acids. Trimming cost V 0 bases and J 6 bases, with 8 bases left between them. CDR3 nucleotides: TGTGCTAGTGGTTTGGTAAGACAGTCTGAAGCTTTCTTT. Translation gives CASGLVRQSEAFF.

The gene calls are TRBV9 and TRBJ1-4; TRBD1 is a possible D gene (6 bases). There are 14 residues in the CDR3. Germline V gene lookup returns CDR1 SGDLS and CDR2 YYNGEE. The V end lost 3 bases, the J end lost 10 bases, and 16 bases lay between the germline ends. In DNA, the CDR3 is TGTGCCAGCAGCGCACATGGGGGGCTGGGAAAACTGTTTTTT. It is translated as CASSAHGGLGKLFF.

The chain carries TRBV7-9 and TRBJ2-2; D is uncertain. The CDR3 extends over 13 amino acids. Germline CDR1 reads SEHNR; CDR2 reads FQNEAQ (reference sequence). V was cut by 6 bases and J by 5 bases, with 10 bases left in between. The DNA for the CDR3 is TGTGCCAGCAGTCCGGGTGGGACCGGGGAGCTGTTTTTT. Translating it yields CASSPGGTGELFF. Full variable domain (missing parts from reference TRBV7-9 and TRBJ2-2): DTGVSQNPRHKITKRGQNVTFRCDPISEHNRLYWYRQTLGQGPEFLTYFQNEAQLEKSRLLSDRFSAERPKGSFSTLEIQRTEQGDSAMYLCASSPGGTGELFFGEGSRLTVL.

The table lists this clone with a few counts. This chain links TRBV4-2 with TRBJ1-2; D not certain. This CDR3 is 15 amino acids long. V lost 3 bases, J lost 8 bases, and 19 bases lay in between. Germline CDR1 LGHNA, CDR2 YNFKEQ. In DNA form, the CDR3 reads TGTGCCAGCAGCCAGGCCTCCGACACAAATCGGGGCTACACCTTC. It encodes CASSQASDTNRGYTF.

The CDR3 DNA reads as TGTGCCAGCAGCTTAGGTACCCAGGCAGGTACACACTATGGCTACACCTTC. As protein: CASSLGTQAGTHYGYTF. The rearrangement uses TRBV7-3 and TRBJ1-2; D remains ambiguous. V gave up 2 bases and J gave up 3 bases, with 19 bases separating them. The CDR3 is made up of 17 amino acids. The germline CDR1 and CDR2 sequences are SGHTA and FQGTGA.

The chain recombines TRBV5-1 with TRBJ2-5, with TRBD2 matching 11 bases. The CDR3 totals 13 residues. V shed 0 bases and J 14 bases; nucleotides not matched to a gene: 6. In germline, CDR1 is SGHRS, CDR2 YFSETQ. CDR3 amino acids: CASSLGTSGSKYF. In DNA form, the CDR3 reads TGCGCCAGCAGCTTGGGCACTAGCGGGAGCAAATACTTC.

The J gene is TRBJ1-1, the V gene TRBV29-1; D is unclear. Looked up from germline, CDR1 is SQVTM and CDR2 is ANQGSEA. The CDR3 contains 14 residues. V lost 3 bases to trimming and J lost 0 bases, with 11 bases between them. The CDR3 nucleotides are TGCAGCGTTGAGAGGGTTCTCATGAACACTGAAGCTTTCTTT. It specifies CSVERVLMNTEAFF.

CDR3 amino acids: CASSFEDGYTF. The CDR3 DNA is TGTGCCAGTAGCTTCGAGGATGGCTACACCTTC. This chain links TRBV19 with TRBJ1-2; D is uncertain. V lost 6 bases and J lost 6, with 8 bases in between. In germline, CDR1 is LNHDA, CDR2 SQIVND (reference sequence). This CDR3 is built from 11 residues.

The V gene is TRBV2, the J gene TRBJ2-3, with 13 bases identical to TRBD2. Germline trimming cut 5 bases from V and 2 bases from J; bases unmatched to any gene: 4. Per germline, CDR1 SNHLY and CDR2 FYNNEI. CDR3 length: 16 residues. The CDR3 nucleotides are TGTGCCAGCAGTCGGACTAGCGGGGGCTTCACAGATACGCAGTATTTT. Translating it yields CASSRTSGGFTDTQYF. The full variable domain, rest sourced from reference TRBV2 and TRBJ2-3, is EPEVTQTPSHQVTQMGQEVILRCVPISNHLYFYWYRQILGQKVEFLVSFYNNEISEKSEIFDDQFSVERPDGSNFTLKIRSTKLEDSAMYFCASSRTSGGFTDTQYFGPGTRLTVL.

The J gene is TRBJ1-4, the V gene TRBV28, with unresolved D. CDR1 is MDHEN and CDR2 is SYDVKM in the germline V gene. With 3 bases removed from V and 10 bases from J, the gap between germline ends came to 9 bases. The CDR3 consists of 12 residues. The CDR3 nucleotides read TGTGCCAGCAGTTTCGGGTCGGGAAAACTGTTTTTT. Protein product: CASSFGSGKLFF.

Comment on this clone: The junction shows a germline mismatch at one end, possibly a read error. The CDR3 here is CASSLFREGPIHF. CDR3 coding DNA: TGTGCCAGCAGTTTATTTCGGGAGGGGCCGATCCACTTC. The rearrangement links TRBV28 to TRBJ2-7; 8 bases map to TRBD2. The CDR3 spans 13 residues. The germline gives CDR1 MDHEN, CDR2 SYDVKM.

In its sample, this clone was seen a few times. V is TRBV15 and J is TRBJ1-2, with D possibly being TRBD1 (5 bases). The CDR3 runs 17 residues. Germline CDR1 reads LNHNV; CDR2 reads YYDKDF (reference sequence). Trimming cost V 0 bases and J 0 bases, with 14 bases left between them. In DNA, the CDR3 is TGTGCCACCAGCAGAGATAACGTTCGGGGGTCTAACTATGGCTACACCTTC. Amino acids: CATSRDNVRGSNYGYTF.

This chain connects TRBV28 to TRBJ2-4; 10 bases match TRBD1. The CDR3 extends over 16 amino acids. Per the germline V gene, CDR1 is MDHEN and CDR2 is SYDVKM. Trimming removed 5 bases from V and 3 bases from J; junction bases left unmatched: 7. The DNA for the CDR3 is TGTGCCAGCAGTCCCCCAGACAGGGGGCGCAAAAACATTCAGTACTTC. It translates to CASSPPDRGRKNIQYF. Looking up the rest from reference TRBV28 and TRBJ2-4 gives the full variable domain: DVKVTQSSRYLVKRTGEKVFLECVQDMDHENMFWYRQDPGLGLRLIYFSYDVKMKEKGDIPEGYSVSREKKERFSLILESASTNQTSMYLCASSPPDRGRKNIQYFGAGTRLSVL.

In the case of this clone: Sequence at one end of the junction differs from germline and may be a read error. The chain recombines TRBV5-1 with TRBJ2-1; 12 bases align to TRBD2. The CDR3 contains 15 residues. Germline assignment: CDR1 SGHRS and CDR2 YFSETQ. The CDR3 spells CASSLGTSGYSEQFF. The CDR3 DNA follows: TGCGCCAGCAGCTTAGGGACTAGCGGGTACAGTGAGCAGTTCTTC.

The rearrangement joins TRBV19 to TRBJ1-1; D remains unclear. In germline, CDR1 is LNHDA, CDR2 SQIVND (reference sequence). The CDR3 is 13 residues long. V lost 9 bases, J lost 0 bases, and 11 bases lay in between. For the CDR3, the DNA is TGTGCCAGCGCGCAGGAGATGAACACTGAAGCTTTCTTT. Protein sequence: CASAQEMNTEAFF.

Concerning this clone itself: Other DNA variants within this sample encode the same CDR3. This chain links TRBV2 with TRBJ2-7; 11 bases are shared with TRBD1. Germline V gives CDR1 SNHLY, CDR2 FYNNEI. V trimming: 5 bases; J trimming: 1 base; junction bases outside the gene matches: 1. The CDR3 covers 14 residues. CDR3 in DNA: TGTGCCAGCAGTAGGGACAGGGGGTCCTACGAGCAGTACTTC. This translates into CASSRDRGSYEQYF. The whole variable domain, remainder taken from reference TRBV2 and TRBJ2-7, is EPEVTQTPSHQVTQMGQEVILRCVPISNHLYFYWYRQILGQKVEFLVSFYNNEISEKSEIFDDQFSVERPDGSNFTLKIRSTKLEDSAMYFCASSRDRGSYEQYFGPGTRLTVT.

The V gene is TRBV7-9, the J gene TRBJ2-5, with 12 nucleotides matching TRBD2. The length of the CDR3 is 14 residues. With 6 bases clipped from V and 5 bases from J, the junction kept 4 bases outside the gene matches. Germline V gene sequence: CDR1 SEHNR, CDR2 FQNEAQ (reference sequence). The CDR3: CASSLAGGYETQYF. In nucleotides, the CDR3 is TGTGCCAGCAGTCTAGCGGGAGGGTATGAGACCCAGTACTTC.

The V call is TRBV28, the J call TRBJ1-5, with 7 bases aligning to TRBD1. This CDR3 has 19 residues. Germline values: CDR1 MDHEN, CDR2 SYDVKM. V shed 2 bases and J 1 base; nucleotides not matched to a gene: 14. CDR3 sequence reads: CASSLISGRGLRSNQPQHF. CDR3 nucleotide sequence: TGTGCCAGCAGTTTAATTTCTGGGAGGGGGCTGCGGAGCAATCAGCCCCAGCATTTT.

CDR3 region: CASSRRGNIPTNEKLFF. In DNA form, the CDR3 reads TGTGCCAGCTCTCGACGGGGGAACATTCCAACTAATGAAAAACTGTTTTTT. The J gene is TRBJ1-4, the V gene TRBV28, with a weak D call TRBD1 (5 bases). This CDR3 comprises 17 residues. Germline loops: CDR1 MDHEN, CDR2 SYDVKM. V lost 8 bases, J lost 0 bases, and 19 bases lay in between.

This chain connects TRBV11-3 to TRBJ2-6, with D maybe TRBD2 (5 bases). The CDR3 has 15 amino acids. Germline CDR1 SGHNT, CDR2 YENEEA. The V end lost 4 bases, the J end lost 4 bases, and 11 bases lay between the germline ends. The CDR3 sequence is CASSSTGKGANVLTF. CDR3 nucleotide sequence: TGTGCCAGCAGCTCGACGGGGAAAGGGGCCAACGTCCTGACTTTC. Full variable domain (rest looked up from reference TRBV11-3 and TRBJ2-6): EAGVVQSPRYKIIEKKQPVAFWCNPISGHNTLYWYLQNLGQGPELLIRYENEEAVDDSQLPKDRFSAERLKGVDSTLKIQPAELGDSAVYLCASSSTGKGANVLTFGAGSRLTVL.

V usage is TRBV28 and J usage is TRBJ1-2; TRBD1 agrees at 7 bases. The CDR3 is 15 residues long. The ends lost 6 bases at V and 4 bases at J; junction bases unmatched: 11. Germline V lookup: CDR1 MDHEN, CDR2 SYDVKM. CDR3 amino acids: CASSSPGGTVYGYTF. For the CDR3, the DNA is TGTGCCAGCAGCTCCCCGGGGGGGACAGTCTATGGCTACACCTTC.